This T cell receptor (beta chain) was captured in a study of response to subunit inactivated influenza vaccine. V lost 4 bases and J 1 base, leaving 17 bases between the germline ends. CDR3 length: 17 residues. The germline V gene has CDR1 LNHDA and CDR2 SQIVND (reference sequence). Each CDR3 protein is one row after TCRdb ran MiXCR on the RT-PCR reads. The top ten hold 3% to 3.5% of the sample, which has hundreds of thousands of distinct CDR3 sequences, more than 15% seen once. The receptor was derived from a man between 50 and 70 years old who received an inactivated influenza vaccine. The source material was CD4+ T cells sorted from PBMCs, sampled less than 30 months after vaccination. This sequence joins TRBV19 and TRBJ2-1; tentative D call: TRBD2 (5 bases). The CDR3 bases are TGTGCCAGTAGTAAGGAGGACTCCAGTCGGTCCTACAATGAGCAGTTCTTC. Amino acid sequence: CASSKEDSSRSYNEQFF.